This T cell receptor beta chain was identified during a study of tumor and adjacent non-tumor tissue in lung cancer. Study summary: Histology: about a dozen adenocarcinoma, a couple of squamous cell carcinoma, 1 small cell lung cancer. Study-wide results and limits: Compared with tumor, normal lung showed significantly lower TCR diversity. In normal lung, the top 100 clones were significantly more dominant than in tumor.

The library came from three nested PCR rounds adapted from ARM-PCR protocols. A single record per CDR3 protein comes from TCRdb applying MiXCR to the multiplex PCR reads. The sample contains around 200,000 distinct CDR3 sequences, about two thirds of which appear only once. To note about this clonotype: Its specificity is unknown.

This sample's RNA came from whole unsorted tissue. Donors were chemotherapy-naive, newly diagnosed lung cancer surgical patients in China, August–late 2014. The CDR3 is made up of 15 amino acids. V lost 5 bases, J lost 8 bases, and 6 bases stayed unmatched. Per germline, CDR1 SGHAT and CDR2 FQDESV (reference sequence). The sequencing input was lung tumor tissue. The rearrangement uses TRBV11-1 and TRBJ2-1; TRBD2 agrees at 13 bases. The receptor was isolated from a man in his 60s with non-small cell lung cancer. Here the CDR3 reads CASSATSGREYEQFF. DNA of the CDR3: TGTGCCAGCAGCGCCACTAGCGGGAGGGAATATGAGCAGTTCTTC.